This entry lists 25 T cell receptor beta chains sequenced from one sample in a study of regulatory T cells in long-lasting Graves disease. TCRdb re-analysed the reads in MiXCR, keeping a single row per CDR3 protein. Among around 860 distinct CDR3 sequences, roughly 90% were seen once, and the ten largest hold roughly 24%. Extracted PBMC RNA gave rise to the TCR library. Material: peripheral blood mononuclear cells (PBMCs), obtained with antithyroid drug treatment, in newly diagnosed or persistent Graves disease (not recorded which). These receptors were obtained from a man aged 35 to 55 with Graves disease.

The rearrangement links TRBV5-5 to TRBJ1-1, with 7 positions matching TRBD1. The CDR3 runs 15 residues. CDR1 is SGHKS and CDR2 is YYEKEE in the germline V gene (reference sequence). V shed 7 bases and J 7 bases; nucleotides not matched to a gene: 16. The chain's CDR3 is CASGKFIGGAGEAFF. In DNA form, the CDR3 reads TGTGCCAGCGGCAAATTTATAGGGGGCGCCGGTGAAGCTTTCTTT.

The rearrangement joins TRBV6-1 to TRBJ2-3; no reliable D call. This CDR3 has 14 amino acids. The V and J ends lost 3 bases and 2 bases respectively, with 9 bases between them. Germline loops: CDR1 MNHNS, CDR2 SASEGT. The CDR3 region is CASSETVTTDTQYF. CDR3 nucleotides: TGTGCCAGCAGTGAGACGGTTACCACAGATACGCAGTATTTT.

This clonotype showed up just once. A junction end diverges from the germline sequence, so it may reflect a read error. The chain recombines TRBV5-1 with TRBJ2-1; 8 positions agree with TRBD2. The CDR3 spans 12 residues. CDR1 SGHRS and CDR2 YFSETQ come from the germline V gene. Here the CDR3 DNA reads TGCGCCAGCAGCTTGGAGCGGGGGAACGGGGTCTTC. Protein: CASSLERGNGVF.

The chain has TRBV18 and TRBJ2-1; D might be TRBD2 (5 bases). Trimming stripped 1 base from V and 7 bases from J, with 11 bases between. CDR3 length: 14 residues. CDR1 is KGHSH and CDR2 is LQKENI in the germline V gene. CDR3 loop: CASSPQNIANEQFF. The DNA of the CDR3 is TGTGCCAGCTCACCACAAAATATAGCGAATGAGCAGTTCTTC.

The rearrangement uses TRBV12-3 or TRBV12-4 and TRBJ2-7, with 7 bases that match TRBD1. The CDR3 is made up of 13 amino acids. V lost 6 bases and J lost 5; bases outside the gene matches: 7. The chain's CDR3 is CASSLTGSHEQYF. The CDR3 DNA is TGTGCCAGCAGCTTGACAGGGTCCCACGAGCAGTACTTC.

The chain carries TRBV25-1 and TRBJ2-7, with D possibly being TRBD1 or TRBD2 (5 bases each). The CDR3 is 13 residues long. The ends were cut back, 5 bases at V and 3 bases at J, with 11 bases in the middle. CDR1 is MGHDK, CDR2 SYGVNS, per germline. The CDR3 DNA reads TGTGCCAGCAGTCCCCGTGGGGGCTACGAGCAGTACTTC. Encoded protein: CASSPRGGYEQYF.

The genes are TRBV28 and TRBJ2-7; the match to TRBD1 covers 10 bases. V gave up 4 bases and J gave up 6 bases; unmatched junction bases: 3. The CDR3 has 13 amino acids. Germline CDR1 MDHEN, CDR2 SYDVKM. The CDR3 loop reads CASSSGQGSEQYF. The CDR3 DNA reads TGTGCCAGCAGTTCGGGACAGGGGTCCGAGCAGTACTTC.

This clonotype appeared a few times. The J gene is TRBJ1-4, the V gene TRBV29-1, with D possibly matching TRBD1 (6 bases). V was clipped by 4 bases and J by 13 bases, with 13 bases between them. CDR1 and CDR2 (germline): SQVTM, ANQGSEA. The CDR3 is made up of 11 amino acids. CDR3 residues: CSVAGGLGLFF. CDR3 sequence (DNA): TGCAGCGTTGCGGGGGGGCTGGGACTGTTTTTT.

The genes are TRBV20-1 and TRBJ2-1; 13 bases match TRBD2. CDR1 is DFQATT, CDR2 SNEGSKA, per germline (reference sequence). CDR3 size: 15 residues. The ends lost 0 bases at V and 6 bases at J; junction bases unmatched: 2. This chain's CDR3 is CSAREGLAGRNEQFF. In nucleotides, the CDR3 is TGCAGTGCTAGAGAGGGACTAGCGGGGCGCAATGAGCAGTTCTTC.

The chain has TRBV18 and TRBJ2-1, with unresolved D. Germline loops: CDR1 KGHSH, CDR2 LQKENI. The V end lost 4 bases, the J end lost 4 bases, and 11 bases lay between the germline ends. The CDR3 is 14 residues long. The CDR3 loop reads CASSLGLGYNEQFF. DNA of the CDR3: TGTGCCAGCTCACTTGGTCTTGGTTACAATGAGCAGTTCTTC.

A word on this clonotype: One end of the junction does not line up with germline, which may come from a read error. V usage is TRBV7-7 and J usage is TRBJ2-1; TRBD1 aligns across 8 bases. Germline CDR1 SSHAT, CDR2 FNYEAQ (reference sequence). CDR3 size: 16 residues. Here the CDR3 DNA reads TGTGCTAGCAGCATCGGGACAGGCCTCCCCTACAATGAGCAGTTCTTC. Residues: CASSIGTGLPYNEQFF.

The V and J genes are TRBV7-9 and TRBJ1-1, with 8 bases aligning to TRBD1. V lost 1 base, J lost 6 bases, and 4 bases stayed unmatched. CDR3 length: 14 amino acids. From germline, CDR1 is SEHNR and CDR2 FQNEAQ (reference sequence). CDR3 residues: CASSLGQGASEAFF. The CDR3 coding sequence is TGTGCCAGCAGCTTAGGTCAGGGGGCATCTGAAGCTTTCTTT.

The chain employs TRBV15 and TRBJ2-7, with a weak D call TRBD2 (5 bases). The length of the CDR3 is 12 residues. Germline V gene lookup returns CDR1 LNHNV and CDR2 YYDKDF (reference sequence). V shed 0 bases and J shed 6 bases, with 6 bases lying between them. The CDR3 loop reads CATSRDRGEQYF. CDR3 in DNA: TGTGCCACCAGCAGAGATCGGGGCGAGCAGTACTTC. Full variable domain (remainder filled in from reference TRBV15 and TRBJ2-7): DAMVIQNPRYQVTQFGKPVTLSCSQTLNHNVMYWYQQKSSQAPKLLFHYYDKDFNNEADTPDNFQSRRPNTSFCFLDIRSPGLGDTAMYLCATSRDRGEQYFGPGTRLTVT.

This clonotype is a singleton in its sample. The chain has TRBV5-4 and TRBJ1-2; D not certain. This CDR3 has 14 amino acids. The V gene lost 2 bases and the J gene lost 0 bases, with 8 bases spanning the gap. Germline CDR1 SGHNT, CDR2 YYREEE (reference sequence). CDR3 nucleotide sequence: TGTGCCAGCAGCTTAAGCGGATCTAACTATGGCTACACCTTC. Residues: CASSLSGSNYGYTF.

The chain combines TRBV5-5 with TRBJ2-7; 7 bases line up with TRBD1. Germline V gene sequence: CDR1 SGHKS, CDR2 YYEKEE (reference sequence). V was clipped by 1 base and J by 3 bases; unmatched bases: 1. This CDR3 is built from 13 residues. The CDR3 coding sequence is TGTGCCAGCAGCTTGAACAGGGGCTACGAGCAGTACTTC. Protein product: CASSLNRGYEQYF.

This chain uses TRBV4-1 with TRBJ1-5; D is undetermined. Germline V gives CDR1 MGHRA, CDR2 YSYEKL. Trimming pared 0 bases from V and 9 bases from J, leaving 9 bases between. The CDR3 is made up of 13 amino acids. The CDR3 sequence is CASSQELRRPQHF. CDR3 sequence (DNA): TGCGCCAGCAGCCAAGAGCTCAGGCGGCCCCAGCATTTT.

The rearrangement joins TRBV18 to TRBJ2-2, with D unresolved. The CDR3 is 15 residues long. The germline V gene has CDR1 KGHSH and CDR2 LQKENI. Trimming pared 3 bases from V and 1 base from J, leaving 9 bases between. CDR3 sequence reads: CASSPWSGNTGELFF. DNA of the CDR3: TGTGCCAGCTCACCTTGGTCAGGGAACACCGGGGAGCTGTTTTTT.

The V call is TRBV5-5, the J call TRBJ1-4, with D perhaps TRBD1 (6 bases). The length of the CDR3 is 15 residues. The V gene lost 5 bases and the J gene lost 7 bases, with 18 bases spanning the gap. The germline gives CDR1 SGHKS, CDR2 YYEKEE (reference sequence). The CDR3 spells CASSPTGRPGEKLFF. The CDR3 bases are TGTGCCAGCAGTCCGACAGGCCGTCCGGGTGAAAAACTGTTTTTT.

This chain uses TRBV4-2 with TRBJ1-1; the match to TRBD1 covers 9 bases. CDR1 and CDR2 from the germline V gene are LGHNA and YNFKEQ. The CDR3 covers 14 residues. V was clipped by 0 bases and J by 9 bases; unmatched bases: 5. CDR3 nucleotides: TGTGCCAGCAGCCAAGATGGGGACAGGGTCAAAGCTTTCTTT. This sequence encodes CASSQDGDRVKAFF.

The chain uses TRBV27 and TRBJ2-7; 7 bases fit TRBD2. CDR3 length equals 14 residues. Germline V gives CDR1 MNHEY, CDR2 SMNVEV (reference sequence). V shed 2 bases and J 7 bases; nucleotides not matched to a gene: 8. The CDR3 region is CASSLVLAAGEQYF. As DNA, the CDR3 is TGTGCCAGCAGTTTAGTTCTAGCGGCTGGGGAGCAGTACTTC.

The chain carries TRBV20-1 and TRBJ2-5; D may be TRBD2 (6 bases). CDR1 and CDR2 (germline): DFQATT, SNEGSKA (reference sequence). CDR3 length: 16 amino acids. V was shortened by 4 bases and J by 4 bases, with 22 bases between the two germline ends. CDR3 coding DNA: TGCAGTGCTAAATTGCAGGGAGGAATTGGTGTAGAGACCCAGTACTTC. This codes for CSAKLQGGIGVETQYF.

The chain recombines TRBV6-1 with TRBJ2-2, with 10 bases matching TRBD1. Germline V gene sequence: CDR1 MNHNS, CDR2 SASEGT. This CDR3 is built from 15 residues. V trimming: 5 bases; J trimming: 7 bases; junction bases outside the gene matches: 7. In DNA form, the CDR3 reads TGTGCCAGCAGTCCCGGGACAGGGGAGCACGGGGAGCTGTTTTTT. Protein: CASSPGTGEHGELFF.

V usage is TRBV29-1 and J usage is TRBJ2-5; D is unclear. This CDR3 spans 13 amino acids. V lost 4 bases and J lost 0, with 9 bases in between. Per germline, CDR1 SQVTM and CDR2 ANQGSEA. The CDR3 loop reads CSVGERYQETQYF. CDR3 nucleotide sequence: TGCAGCGTTGGAGAACGATACCAAGAGACCCAGTACTTC. Variable domain in full (rest from reference TRBV29-1 and TRBJ2-5): SAVISQKPSRDICQRGTSLTIQCQVDSQVTMMFWYRQQPGQSLTLIATANQGSEATYESGFVIDKFPISRPNLTFSTLTVSNMSPEDSSIYLCSVGERYQETQYFGPGTRLLVL.

This clonotype was seen a few times. The J gene is TRBJ2-1, the V gene TRBV15; 12 bases agree with TRBD2. Losses at the gene ends were 3 bases for V and 9 bases for J; bases not matched to a gene: 9. Germline-derived CDR1 and CDR2 are LNHNV and YYDKDF (reference sequence). This CDR3 contains 16 residues. The CDR3 is CATSSDLAGGPREQFF. The CDR3 region has the DNA TGTGCCACCAGCAGCGACCTAGCGGGGGGGCCTCGTGAGCAGTTCTTC.

This chain joins TRBV14 and TRBJ2-1, with a possible D match to TRBD2 (5 bases). From germline, CDR1 is SGHDN and CDR2 FVKESK. V lost 1 base, J lost 10 bases, and 11 bases lay in between. CDR3 length: 13 amino acids. The CDR3 coding sequence is TGTGCCAGCAGCCAAGGACGATCGGGGGAGCAGTTCTTC. Amino acids: CASSQGRSGEQFF.